This is a list of T cell receptor beta chains from one sample in a study of T cells in Graves' hyperthyroidism and ophthalmopathy. TCRdb processed the multiplex PCR reads anew with MiXCR; each CDR3 protein has one entry. The sample consists of about 320,000 distinct CDR3 sequences, around a sixth of them appearing once. Sequencing used blood. These receptors came from a man in his thirties or forties with Graves' hyperthyroidism. Each CDR3 is given with its conserved first and last residue. A D gene is named only where the DNA matches it firmly. Size is omitted from some rows. Given values are once, few, many or a class for expanded clones.

TGTGCCAGCAGCGGAGGCCGGGAGGGCCTTTCTGCAGATACGCAGTATTTT,CASSGGREGLSADTQYF,17,TRBV12-3/TRBV12-4,TRBJ2-3,many,TRBD2
TGTGCCAGCAGCCAAGAGGGACTAGCGGGAGGGCCCTTCCAAGAGACCCAGTACTTC,CASSQEGLAGGPFQETQYF,19,TRBV4-2,TRBJ2-5,-,TRBD2
TGTGCCAGCAGCTCCGGGACTAGGTCGGGCTCCTACGAGCAGTACTTC,CASSSGTRSGSYEQYF,16,TRBV5-4,TRBJ2-7,-,TRBD2
TGTGCCTGGAGTGTAAGGTCCAGGGGGAATGGCTACACCTTC,CAWSVRSRGNGYTF,14,TRBV30,TRBJ1-2,-,TRBD1
TGTGCCAGCACCCCAAGAATCGGGAGTTCAGTGGGCGAGCAGTACTTC,CASTPRIGSSVGEQYF,16,TRBV6-1,TRBJ2-7,-,-
TGCGCCAGCAGCTTCTTGCAACCTCCCCCGGGAAATGAGCAGTTCTTC,CASSFLQPPPGNEQFF,16,TRBV5-1,TRBJ2-1,many,-
TGCAGTGCTAGATGGGGGGGCGGACGGCAGCCCCAGCATTTT,CSARWGGGRQPQHF,14,TRBV20-1,TRBJ1-5,many,-
TGCGCTCTAGCGGGGGGGGGTCAACCGAATGAGCAGTTCTTC,CALAGGGQPNEQFF,14,TRBV20-1,TRBJ2-1,many,TRBD2
TGTGCCAGCAGTTTTGCCGTAGGGCGGGACACCTACAATGAGCAGTTCTTC,CASSFAVGRDTYNEQFF,17,TRBV6-9,TRBJ2-1,-,-
TGTGCCAGCAGTCCCAGGGAGGGTGAGCAGTACTTC,CASSPREGEQYF,12,TRBV12-3/TRBV12-4,TRBJ2-7,many,TRBD2
TGTGCCAGCAGCCCCTTCCGAGGGGGTATTGAGACCCAGTACTTC,CASSPFRGGIETQYF,15,TRBV11-3,TRBJ2-5,few,-
TGTGCCAGCAGCTTGTTATACACCGGGGAGCTGTTTTTT,CASSLLYTGELFF,13,TRBV11-2,TRBJ2-2,many,-
TGCAGTGCTAGATGGACCGGCTGCACCTTC,CSARWTGCTF,10,TRBV20-1,TRBJ1-2,few,-
TGTGCCAGTACCCCAGGGGGGACCGAGCAGTACTTC,CASTPGGTEQYF,12,TRBV19,TRBJ2-7,few,-
TGTGCCAGCAGCCAAATCGGGCTAGGGCCCACAGATACGCAGTATTTT,CASSQIGLGPTDTQYF,16,TRBV7-3,TRBJ2-3,many,-
TGTGCCAGCAGCCAAGAGAAACAGGGGAATTCACCCCTCCACTTT,CASSQEKQGNSPLHF,15,TRBV4-2,TRBJ1-6,few,TRBD1
TGTGCCAGCAGTGAAGTACCGGGACAGGGCACAGATACGCAGTATTTT,CASSEVPGQGTDTQYF,16,TRBV6-1,TRBJ2-3,many,TRBD1
TGTGCCAGCAGCTTAGAAGGCTCTGGGGCCAACGTCCTGACTTTC,CASSLEGSGANVLTF,15,TRBV5-1,TRBJ2-6,many,-
TGTGCCTGGAGTGTACCCCTTTGGCTAGCGGGAGTATCCAATGAGCAGTTCTTC,CAWSVPLWLAGVSNEQFF,18,TRBV30,TRBJ2-1,-,TRBD2
TGTGCCACCAGCAGATCACTGGACATCCTGAACACTGAAGCTTTCTTT,CATSRSLDILNTEAFF,16,TRBV15,TRBJ1-1,many,-
TGCGCCAGCAGCATACAGGGACTAGCGCTGAACACCGGGGAGCTGTTTTTT,CASSIQGLALNTGELFF,17,TRBV5-1,TRBJ2-2,many,TRBD2
TGTGCCTGGAGTCAGGGACAGGGGAACTACGAGCAGTACTTC,CAWSQGQGNYEQYF,14,TRBV30,TRBJ2-7,-,TRBD1
TGTGCCAGCAGTCTAGCCTACCGGACTAGCGGTCGCTACGAGCAGTACTTC,CASSLAYRTSGRYEQYF,17,TRBV27,TRBJ2-7,many,TRBD2
TGTGCCAGCAGTCGGGACGGGCACTACGAGCAGTACTTC,CASSRDGHYEQYF,13,TRBV2,TRBJ2-7,-,-
TGCGCCAGCAGTCCTACTAGCGGATCCTACGAGCAGTACTTC,CASSPTSGSYEQYF,14,TRBV5-1,TRBJ2-7,many,TRBD2
TGTGCCAGCAGCATGGGACTAGCGGGAGAGGGGTCCTACAATGAGCAGTTCTTC,CASSMGLAGEGSYNEQFF,18,TRBV7-9,TRBJ2-1,many,TRBD2
TGTGCCAGTAGGCCGTACGCAGGGTACGGCTATGGCTACACCTTC,CASRPYAGYGYGYTF,15,TRBV19,TRBJ1-2,-,-
TGTGCCAGCAGCTTGGCCGTCAGAAGGGACGGGGAGCTGTTTTTT,CASSLAVRRDGELFF,15,TRBV5-6,TRBJ2-2,-,-
TGTGCCATCAGTGAGTCAGGGCGTGATGGCTACACCTTC,CAISESGRDGYTF,13,TRBV10-3,TRBJ1-2,few,-
TGTGCCAGCTCACCCCAACGGCCCCGCAGCGGGACAGTCACAGATACGCAGTATTTT,CASSPQRPRSGTVTDTQYF,19,TRBV18,TRBJ2-3,many,-
TGTGCCAGCAGTGATCTGGGCGGAAGCTATGGCTACACCTTC,CASSDLGGSYGYTF,14,TRBV2,TRBJ1-2,many,-
TGTGCCTGGAGAAAGACAAATTACCGGGAGCTGTTTTTT,CAWRKTNYRELFF,13,TRBV30,TRBJ2-2,few,-
TGTGCCAGCAGTTTAGGGGCAGAAAACTATGGCTACACCTTC,CASSLGAENYGYTF,14,TRBV12-3/TRBV12-4,TRBJ1-2,-,-
TGTGCCAGCAGCCAAAGGCAGGGGGAAGAGACCCAGTACTTC,CASSQRQGEETQYF,14,TRBV6-1,TRBJ2-5,-,TRBD1
TGTGCCAGCAGCGTAAGGGGGAGCTCTGGAAACACCATATATTTT,CASSVRGSSGNTIYF,15,TRBV9,TRBJ1-3,-,-
TGCGCCAGCAGCGACTTAGGGACCGTTGGGAATGAGCAGTTCTTC,CASSDLGTVGNEQFF,15,TRBV4-1,TRBJ2-1,many,-
TGTGCCGGCTACCGGGACAGGGGGATAAATGAGCAGTTCTTC,CAGYRDRGINEQFF,14,TRBV30,TRBJ2-1,many,TRBD1
TGTGCCAGCAGTTACGTGGGAGGGCCTATCACAGATACGCAGTATTTT,CASSYVGGPITDTQYF,16,TRBV6-6,TRBJ2-3,many,TRBD2
TGTGCCAGCAGTTACTCGGTGGCAGGGGGCGAGGATGGCTACACCTTC,CASSYSVAGGEDGYTF,16,TRBV6-5,TRBJ1-2,many,TRBD1
TGTGCCACGGGGTCGACTAATGAAAAACTGTTTTTT,CATGSTNEKLFF,12,TRBV10-3,TRBJ1-4,-,-
TGTGCCAGCAGACCGACTAGTCACACCGGGGAGCTGTTTTTT,CASRPTSHTGELFF,14,TRBV27,TRBJ2-2,few,-
TGTGCCAGCAGCCCAGAGGGGAGACTCCCGTTCGGAGAGCAGTTCTTC,CASSPEGRLPFGEQFF,16,TRBV7-3,TRBJ2-1,few,-
TGTGCCAGCAGTTACTGGGGACCAAAAGAGACCCAGTACTTC,CASSYWGPKETQYF,14,TRBV6-2/TRBV6-3,TRBJ2-5,-,-
TGTGCCAGCAGTTTATTGGACAGGGAAGAGCAGTACTTC,CASSLLDREEQYF,13,TRBV28,TRBJ2-7,-,TRBD1
TGTGCCAGCAGCTACAGGGGGTCGGACACTGAAGCTTTCTTT,CASSYRGSDTEAFF,14,TRBV7-3,TRBJ1-1,many,TRBD1
TGTGCCAGCAGTACTGACAGGGGGCCCCTCCACTTT,CASSTDRGPLHF,12,TRBV28,TRBJ1-6,-,TRBD1
TGTGCCAGGAAGGACTTCTCGGTCGGGGAGACCCAGTACTTC,CARKDFSVGETQYF,14,TRBV6-1,TRBJ2-5,-,-
TGCGCCAGCAGCCAAGGACTAGCGACACCGGTGGTCCAAGAGACCCAGTACTTC,CASSQGLATPVVQETQYF,18,TRBV4-1,TRBJ2-5,-,TRBD2
TGTGCCAGCAGCTTTGAATCCCGTCACTATGGCTACACCTTC,CASSFESRHYGYTF,14,TRBV5-6,TRBJ1-2,-,-